This T cell receptor (beta chain) was identified during a study of read filtering for tumor transcriptome and immune sequencing. The wider study: Among patients, 17 to 20 were male and around 15 female, aged about 40 to 90 (mean around 61). Study results and limitations: Even smaller IR-seq throughput identified most shared clonotypes. About 81.9% of IR-seq clonotypes had one read, totaling around 4% of reads; RNA-seq: around 70% and 40%.

This library used roughly 0.4 ug RNA and molecular barcoded adaptors spanning alpha/delta and beta/gamma chains. TCRdb analysed the reads with MiXCR anew, one entry per CDR3 protein. This sample carries 19,000 or so distinct CDR3 sequences, approximately 20% of them seen once, and the ten largest clones take 24%. With respect to this clonotype: Its antigen is currently unknown.

The CDR3 loop spans 16 amino acids. From germline, CDR1 is DFQATT and CDR2 SNEGSKA (reference sequence). Germline trimming cut 7 bases from V and 0 bases from J; bases unmatched to any gene: 14. Sample: a population of CD138-negative cells sorted from bone marrow. This chain uses TRBV20-1 with TRBJ1-1, with TRBD1 matching 7 bases. The sequence was collected from a donor aged 40 or older with multiple myeloma. The CDR3 spells CSVLYRPGQLNTEAFF. The CDR3 DNA is TGCAGTGTTCTCTATAGACCGGGACAGCTGAACACTGAAGCTTTCTTT.